This T cell receptor beta chain was identified during a study of blood T cell repertoires in COVID-19. Study-wide context: The cDNA or gDNA used as material had been derived from T cells, B-cell-depleted T cells, or PBMCs.

Original processing notes: Amplification of reference gene primers was used by the study to estimate nucleated cell counts. Here immunoSEQ multiplex PCR was the method, and the copy in TCRdb shows in-frame clones only, minus some. The DNA was the basis for D and trimming; V, J and clone size are from that table. The table has hundreds of thousands of clones, approximately 80% seen once; the top ten hold about 9%. Germline CDR1 and CDR2: MNHEY and SVGAGI. This CDR3 spans 14 amino acids. After removal of 2 bases from V and 4 bases from J, the junction contained 3 bases not matched to a gene. The V and J genes are TRBV6-5 and TRBJ1-2, with 8 bases lining up with TRBD1. The source material was peripheral blood. The TCR comes from a man at least 80 years old with acute or convalescent COVID-19. CDR3 sequence reads: CASSYDRGSYGYTF. DNA of the CDR3: TGTGCCAGCAGTTACGACAGGGGTTCCTATGGCTACACCTTC.